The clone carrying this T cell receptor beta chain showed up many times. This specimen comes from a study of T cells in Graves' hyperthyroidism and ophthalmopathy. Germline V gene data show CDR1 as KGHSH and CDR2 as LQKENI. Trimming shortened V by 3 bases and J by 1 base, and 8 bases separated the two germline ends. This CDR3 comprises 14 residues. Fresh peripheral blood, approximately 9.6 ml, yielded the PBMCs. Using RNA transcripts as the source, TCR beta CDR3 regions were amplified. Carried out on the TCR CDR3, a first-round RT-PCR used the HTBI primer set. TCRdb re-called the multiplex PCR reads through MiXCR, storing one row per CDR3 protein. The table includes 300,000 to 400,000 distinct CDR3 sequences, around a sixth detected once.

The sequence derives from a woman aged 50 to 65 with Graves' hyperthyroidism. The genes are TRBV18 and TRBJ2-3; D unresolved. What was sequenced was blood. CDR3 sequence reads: CASSPLDRTDTQYF. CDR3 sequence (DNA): TGTGCCAGCTCACCCCTTGACCGCACAGATACGCAGTATTTT.